A selection of T cell receptor beta chains follows, all from one sample in a study of cytomegalovirus exposure and HLA in healthy donors. Assay used: immunoSEQ multiplex PCR; TCRdb lists only in-frame clones, some missing. The data show 150,000 to 200,000 clones, roughly 85% seen once. The sample comprised PBMCs. The receptors stem from a young man in good health and CMV-seropositive. Each CDR3 is given with its conserved first and last residue. D genes are given only for firm matches. A clone size is listed for some rows: how often the clone was seen (once, few, many), or a class if it is expanded.

v_call	j_call	clone_size	d_call	cdr3_aa	cdr3_nt
TRBV29-1	TRBJ1-3	NA	NA	CSVEGGGSGNTIYF	TGCAGCGTTGAAGGGGGCGGCTCTGGAAACACCATATATTTT
TRBV19	TRBJ1-2	NA	NA	CASSTAADPNYGYTF	TGTGCCAGTAGTACTGCGGCAGATCCTAACTATGGCTACACCTTC
TRBV5-1	TRBJ1-5	NA	TRBD1	CASSSTGGNQPQHF	TGCGCCAGCAGCTCGACAGGGGGAAATCAGCCCCAGCATTTT
TRBV2	TRBJ1-4	NA	NA	CASSASGGMNEKLFF	TGTGCCAGCAGTGCCTCGGGAGGGATGAATGAAAAACTGTTTTTT
TRBV11-2	TRBJ1-1	NA	NA	CASSQLNTEAFF	TGTGCCAGCAGCCAGTTGAACACTGAAGCTTTCTTT
TRBV25-1	TRBJ1-2	NA	NA	CASQDEGYGYTF	TGTGCCAGTCAGGACGAGGGCTATGGCTACACCTTC
TRBV18	TRBJ2-5	NA	NA	CASSPMGRGVLETQYF	TGTGCCAGCTCACCCATGGGCAGGGGGGTCTTGGAGACCCAGTACTTC
TRBV6-5	TRBJ1-1	NA	NA	CASTPKLEAPEAFF	TGTGCCAGCACCCCCAAACTCGAAGCCCCTGAAGCTTTCTTT
TRBV19	TRBJ2-7	NA	TRBD1	CASSIGGTGPYEQYF	TGTGCCAGTAGTATAGGAGGGACAGGGCCCTACGAGCAGTACTTC
TRBV7-2	TRBJ2-7	NA	NA	CASSPTRTWGGEQYF	TGTGCCAGCAGCCCCACACGGACATGGGGTGGCGAGCAGTACTTC
TRBV29-1	TRBJ2-3	few	NA	CSVLVGGPTDTQYF	TGCAGCGTCTTAGTGGGGGGGCCTACAGATACGCAGTATTTT
TRBV9	TRBJ2-7	once	NA	CASSVGGGEQYF	TGTGCCAGCAGCGTAGGCGGCGGGGAGCAGTACTTC
TRBV6-5	TRBJ2-7	NA	TRBD2	CASSYFPVGGEQYF	TGTGCCAGCAGTTACTTCCCGGTGGGGGGGGAGCAGTACTTC
TRBV12-5	TRBJ2-5	NA	TRBD1	CASGSSFGQGRETQYF	TGTGCTAGTGGTTCTTCCTTCGGACAGGGCCGAGAGACCCAGTACTTC
TRBV11-2	TRBJ2-4	NA	NA	CASSSRQKEVNIQYF	TGTGCCAGCAGCTCGAGACAGAAAGAGGTCAACATTCAGTACTTC
TRBV19	TRBJ2-3	few	TRBD2	CASSKTSVTTDTQYF	TGTGCCAGTAGTAAGACTAGCGTGACTACAGATACGCAGTATTTT
TRBV10-3	TRBJ1-5	NA	NA	CAISEVWQDSNQPQHF	TGTGCCATCAGTGAGGTTTGGCAGGATAGCAATCAGCCCCAGCATTTT
TRBV27	TRBJ2-1	NA	NA	CASSPNRVNEQFF	TGTGCCAGCAGTCCCAACAGGGTCAATGAGCAGTTCTTC
TRBV6-1	TRBJ2-1	few	NA	CASSIRSGAGNEQFF	TGTGCCAGCAGTATTCGCTCAGGGGCCGGCAATGAGCAGTTCTTC
TRBV15	TRBJ2-1	NA	NA	CATSRVPSSYNEQFF	TGTGCCACCAGCAGAGTTCCTAGTTCCTACAATGAGCAGTTCTTC
TRBV27	TRBJ1-1	once	NA	CASSLFGGAAFF	TGTGCCAGCAGTTTATTTGGGGGGGCAGCTTTCTTT
TRBV6-1	TRBJ2-7	NA	TRBD2	CASSGGGYGQYF	TGTGCCAGCAGCGGGGGGGGGTACGGGCAGTACTTC